This note documents a single T cell receptor (beta chain) sequence. Treatment denoted: oral pan-JAK inhibitor, 5-10 mg twice daily. The data are from a study of CD8+ T cells in alopecia areata. V shed 0 bases, J shed 8 bases, and the junction held 11 bases outside the gene matches. The CDR3 is 18 residues long. Germline-derived CDR1 and CDR2 are LGHNA and YSLEER. Once RNA had been extracted, it was reverse transcribed into cDNA to act as the sequencing template. Libraries were prepared by immunoSEQ multiplex PCR; TCRdb keeps only in-frame clonotypes and omits some of them. The data contain tens of thousands of clones, over 85% of them singletons.

This sequence originates from a human donor with alopecia areata. The chain couples TRBV4-3 to TRBJ2-4; 12 bases align to TRBD2. The source material was CD8+ T cells sorted from blood, sampled at week 24, from a patient treated with tofacitinib. As DNA, the CDR3 is TGCGCCAGCAGCCAAGATCTTGAACTAGCGGGGGGTGGGGACATTCAGTACTTC. Its protein product is CASSQDLELAGGGDIQYF.